This entry lists 27 T cell receptor beta chains sequenced from one sample in a study of CD8+ T cells in alopecia areata. In each case, RNA was isolated and then reverse transcribed into cDNA as the sequencing template. The assay was immunoSEQ multiplex PCR, and TCRdb's table has in-frame clones only and misses some. Among some 150,000 clones listed, nearly 55% were seen once. Treatment noted: oral pan-JAK inhibitor, 5-10 mg twice daily. Sequences were derived from CD8+ T cells sorted from blood, sampled at week 4, from a patient treated with tofacitinib. These receptors originate from a human donor with alopecia areata.

The chain joins TRBV4-1 to TRBJ2-5; 8 nucleotides align to TRBD1. The ends lost 1 base at V and 1 base at J; junction bases unmatched: 5. Germline V gene sequence: CDR1 MGHRA, CDR2 YSYEKL. CDR3 length equals 16 residues. The CDR3 loop reads CASSQVKGQGQETQYF. CDR3 nucleotide sequence: TGCGCCAGCAGCCAAGTAAAAGGACAGGGCCAAGAGACCCAGTACTTC.

The chain carries TRBV4-3 and TRBJ2-5; D unclear. CDR3 size: 13 residues. The germline V and J ends were trimmed by 4 bases and 1 base, with 7 bases remaining between them. The germline gives CDR1 LGHNA, CDR2 YSLEER. The CDR3 nucleotides read TGCGCCAGCAGCCCGACTTTCCAAGAGACCCAGTACTTC. It translates to CASSPTFQETQYF.

V is TRBV30 and J is TRBJ2-7, with TRBD1 matching 8 bases. Per the germline V gene, CDR1 is GTSNPN and CDR2 is SVGIG (reference sequence). J was trimmed by 2 bases and V by 6 bases; bases with no gene match: 9. The CDR3 contains 14 residues. The CDR3 DNA is TGTGCCTGCCCCGGTCAGGGGGCCCCCTACGAGCAGTACTTC. This translates into CACPGQGAPYEQYF.

This clone was recorded a few times. The chain has TRBV5-6 and TRBJ1-1; possibly TRBD1 for D (6 bases). Germline loops: CDR1 SGHDT, CDR2 YYEEEE. The germline V and J ends were trimmed by 2 bases and 7 bases, with 9 bases remaining between them. The length of the CDR3 is 12 residues. CDR3 in amino acids: CASSFGQLEAFF. CDR3 DNA: TGTGCCAGCAGCTTTGGACAGCTTGAAGCTTTCTTT.

CDR3 protein: CASSLVGTMANEQYF. Here the CDR3 DNA reads TGTGCCAGCAGTTTAGTGGGGACAATGGCGAACGAGCAGTACTTC. The chain joins TRBV27 to TRBJ2-7; D possibly corresponds to TRBD1 (6 bases). The CDR3 is made up of 15 amino acids. Looked up from germline, CDR1 is MNHEY and CDR2 is SMNVEV (reference sequence). The V and J ends lost 2 bases and 5 bases respectively, with 16 bases between them.

The V and J genes are TRBV6-6 and TRBJ1-2, with 7 positions matching TRBD1. The V gene's germline CDR1 is MNHNY and CDR2 SVGAGI (reference sequence). J gave up 4 bases and V 2 bases, and 4 bases lay outside the gene matches. This CDR3 spans 14 amino acids. The CDR3 is CASSYSSGGYGYTF. The DNA of the CDR3 is TGTGCCAGCAGTTACAGCTCAGGGGGCTATGGCTACACCTTC.

This clone was seen more than once but under ten times. The chain links TRBV6-5 to TRBJ1-1, with D unclear. CDR3 length: 14 amino acids. Trimming took off 0 bases at V and 3 bases at J, with 8 bases between the two ends. Per the germline V gene, CDR1 is MNHEY and CDR2 is SVGAGI. The CDR3 sequence: CASSYSPAYTEAFF. The CDR3 DNA sequence: TGTGCCAGCAGTTACTCACCTGCCTACACTGAAGCTTTCTTT.

There are a few counts of this clone. V gene TRBV9 combines with J gene TRBJ2-2; the match to TRBD1 covers 9 bases. Trimming removed 4 bases from V and 7 bases from J; junction bases left unmatched: 5. CDR1 SGDLS and CDR2 YYNGEE come from the germline V gene. The CDR3 loop spans 14 amino acids. CDR3 amino acids: CASSPWTGDGELFF. The CDR3 DNA sequence: TGTGCCAGCAGCCCCTGGACAGGGGACGGGGAGCTGTTTTTT.

J is TRBJ2-7 and V is TRBV29-1; D possibly corresponds to TRBD1 (6 bases). The CDR3 runs 13 residues. V lost 5 bases to trimming and J lost 3 bases, with 14 bases between them. CDR1 is SQVTM and CDR2 is ANQGSEA in the germline V gene. The CDR3 region has the DNA TGCAGCGTTACAGGGTTCTCCAACTACGAGCAGTACTTC. It translates to CSVTGFSNYEQYF.

This sequence joins TRBV11-2 and TRBJ1-2; 10 nucleotides agree with TRBD1. Germline V gene lookup returns CDR1 SGHAT and CDR2 FQNNGV. CDR3 size: 14 residues. Losses at the gene ends were 3 bases for V and 2 bases for J; bases not matched to a gene: 0. For the CDR3, the DNA is TGTGCCAGCAGCTTGGGACAGGGGAACTATGGCTACACCTTC. Encoded protein: CASSLGQGNYGYTF.

The J gene is TRBJ2-2, the V gene TRBV7-6, with 15 bases that match TRBD2. The junction had 6 bases not matched to a gene; V was cut back by 5 bases and J by 8 bases. This CDR3 region has 16 residues. The germline V gene has CDR1 SGHVS and CDR2 FNYEAQ. Written as DNA, the CDR3 is TGTGCCAGCAGCCCTGGACTAGCGGGGGGGTCGGGGGAGCTGTTTTTT. The encoded protein is CASSPGLAGGSGELFF.

The table lists this clone with a few counts. The V gene is TRBV4-2, the J gene TRBJ1-1; D gene unclear. The CDR3 runs to 14 residues. V was clipped by 2 bases and J by 1 base, with 8 bases between them. Germline CDR1 and CDR2: LGHNA and YNFKEQ. DNA for the CDR3: TGTGCCAGCAGCCAACTAGAGGGGAACACTGAAGCTTTCTTT. Translated: CASSQLEGNTEAFF.

In this sample, this clone turned up a few times. V usage is TRBV30 and J usage is TRBJ1-5; D is ambiguous. Trimming took 0 bases from V and 14 from J, leaving 14 bases between them. From germline, CDR1 is GTSNPN and CDR2 SVGIG (reference sequence). This CDR3 contains 12 residues. The CDR3 DNA is TGTGCCTGGAGTGTTGGCAGCCTGGTGAAGCATTTT. It encodes CAWSVGSLVKHF. Together with reference TRBV30 and TRBJ1-5, the CDR3 gives the full variable domain: SQTIHQWPATLVQPVGSPLSLECTVEGTSNPNLYWYRQAAGRGLQLLFYSVGIGQISSEVPQNLSASRPQDRQFILSSKKLLLSDSGFYLCAWSVGSLVKHFGDGTRLSIL.

The chain has TRBV7-2 and TRBJ1-5; D remains unclear. The CDR3 covers 14 residues. Germline CDR1 is SGHTA and CDR2 is FQGNSA. Deletions cut 1 base from V and 5 bases from J, with 9 bases between. The CDR3 here is CASSLGGWHQPQHF. In DNA form, the CDR3 reads TGTGCCAGCAGCTTAGGAGGGTGGCATCAGCCCCAGCATTTT.

This chain joins TRBV30 and TRBJ2-1; D gene unclear. Germline V gene sequence: CDR1 GTSNPN, CDR2 SVGIG (reference sequence). This CDR3 spans 13 amino acids. The ends were cut back, 3 bases at V and 4 bases at J, with 10 bases in the middle. The chain's CDR3 is CAWSWQAYNEQFF. Here the CDR3 DNA reads TGTGCCTGGAGCTGGCAGGCATACAATGAGCAGTTCTTC.

A few counts support this clone. The V and J genes are TRBV15 and TRBJ2-5, with D possibly being TRBD2 (7 bases). CDR1 and CDR2 from the germline V gene are LNHNV and YYDKDF (reference sequence). This CDR3 has 16 residues. V lost 0 bases to trimming and J lost 0 bases, with 11 bases between them. The CDR3 DNA reads TGTGCCACCAGCAGAGATTCGGGGGGCCACCAAGAGACCCAGTACTTC. Its translation is CATSRDSGGHQETQYF.

About this clone: In the same sample, other DNA sequences code for this CDR3. The rearrangement links TRBV4-3 to TRBJ1-4, with D unresolved. The germline CDR1 and CDR2 sequences are LGHNA and YSLEER. The V end lost 4 bases, the J end lost 0 bases, and 9 bases lay between the germline ends. CDR3 length: 15 amino acids. CDR3 sequence (DNA): TGCGCCAGCAGCCCGACATCAGCAACTAATGAAAAACTGTTTTTT. It encodes CASSPTSATNEKLFF.

V usage is TRBV27 and J usage is TRBJ2-1, with TRBD2 matching over 8 bases. Per the germline V gene, CDR1 is MNHEY and CDR2 is SMNVEV (reference sequence). V lost 5 bases, J lost 2 bases, and 2 bases stayed unmatched. The CDR3 sequence is 14 residues long. CDR3 DNA sequence: TGTGCCAGCAGTCCCGGGGGGGCCTACAATGAGCAGTTCTTC. This codes for CASSPGGAYNEQFF.

The chain links TRBV30 to TRBJ1-2, with 7 bases that match TRBD1. CDR3 length: 13 residues. The V gene end was trimmed by 4 bases and the J gene end by 2 bases; junction bases not matched to a gene: 4. CDR1 is GTSNPN, CDR2 SVGIG, per germline (reference sequence). CDR3 residues: CAWMGQINYGYTF. In DNA form, the CDR3 reads TGTGCCTGGATGGGACAGATCAACTATGGCTACACCTTC.

This chain joins TRBV25-1 and TRBJ1-1, with D possibly being TRBD1 (5 bases). Trimming shortened V by 8 bases and J by 5 bases, and 15 bases separated the two germline ends. The V gene's germline CDR1 is MGHDK and CDR2 SYGVNS. This CDR3 contains 13 residues. The DNA for the CDR3 is TGTGCCAGCTCCCTCTCTAAGGGGACTGAAGCTTTCTTT. Translating it yields CASSLSKGTEAFF. Using reference TRBV25-1 and TRBJ1-1 for the parts outside the CDR3, the full variable domain is EADIYQTPRYLVIGTGKKITLECSQTMGHDKMYWYQQDPGMELHLIHYSYGVNSTEKGDLSSESTVSRIRTEHFPLTLESARPSHTSQYLCASSLSKGTEAFFGQGTRLTVV.

The chain links TRBV30 to TRBJ2-1, with D possibly matching TRBD1 (5 bases). CDR1 and CDR2 (germline): GTSNPN, SVGIG (reference sequence). The germline V and J ends were trimmed by 7 bases and 5 bases, with 33 bases remaining between them. There are 19 residues in the CDR3. The CDR3 loop reads CAFLFVPTARVGPNNEQFF. The CDR3 region has the DNA TGTGCCTTTCTCTTTGTTCCGACAGCCAGGGTGGGGCCTAACAATGAGCAGTTCTTC.

The chain joins TRBV10-3 to TRBJ2-7, with TRBD1 as a possible D gene (5 bases). Per the germline V gene, CDR1 is ENHRY and CDR2 is SYGVKD. The CDR3 loop spans 13 amino acids. V was cut by 0 bases and J by 5 bases, with 8 bases left in between. The CDR3 protein is CAISESVGHEQYF. The CDR3, as DNA: TGTGCCATCAGTGAGTCGGTGGGGCACGAGCAGTACTTC.

The chain employs TRBV4-1 and TRBJ2-2; 7 nucleotides match TRBD1. After removal of 4 bases from V and 6 bases from J, the junction contained 11 bases not matched to a gene. The length of the CDR3 is 16 residues. Germline values: CDR1 MGHRA, CDR2 YSYEKL. The CDR3 region is CASSLRVGGASGELFF. In nucleotides, the CDR3 is TGCGCCAGCAGCCTTAGGGTAGGGGGCGCATCCGGGGAGCTGTTTTTT.

This clone was recorded a few times. The CDR3 protein is CASSLTLGGNTGELFF. CDR3 in DNA: TGTGCCAGCAGTTTGACCCTTGGGGGGAACACCGGGGAGCTGTTTTTT. The rearrangement joins TRBV27 to TRBJ2-2, with D perhaps given as TRBD1 or TRBD2 (5 bases each). There are 16 residues in the CDR3. Trimming cost V 3 bases and J 1 base, with 12 bases left between them. The germline gives CDR1 MNHEY, CDR2 SMNVEV (reference sequence).

This chain connects TRBV7-6 to TRBJ2-5, with TRBD1 identical over 8 bases. The V and J ends lost 5 bases and 5 bases, in that order; junction bases with no gene match: 7. CDR3 size: 14 residues. Germline V gene data show CDR1 as SGHVS and CDR2 as FNYEAQ. The CDR3 is CASSIGQGGETQYF. CDR3 bases: TGTGCCAGCAGCATAGGACAGGGTGGGGAGACCCAGTACTTC.

The sample holds one count of this clone. This sequence joins TRBV27 and TRBJ2-6; no clear D gene. The germline V gene has CDR1 MNHEY and CDR2 SMNVEV (reference sequence). V dropped 4 bases and J dropped 2 bases, with 12 bases sitting between them. The length of the CDR3 is 16 residues. The CDR3 DNA follows: TGTGCCAGCAGTTCCATCTACCGCCCTGGGGCCAACGTCCTGACTTTC. It is translated as CASSSIYRPGANVLTF.

This clone was detected a few times. The genes are TRBV5-6 and TRBJ2-5, with D unclear. The CDR3 extends over 12 amino acids. Germline CDR1 and CDR2: SGHDT and YYEEEE. V dropped 0 bases and J dropped 4 bases, with 4 bases sitting between them. DNA of the CDR3: TGTGCCAGCAGCTTGGCGGGAGAGACCCAGTACTTC. It is translated as CASSLAGETQYF.